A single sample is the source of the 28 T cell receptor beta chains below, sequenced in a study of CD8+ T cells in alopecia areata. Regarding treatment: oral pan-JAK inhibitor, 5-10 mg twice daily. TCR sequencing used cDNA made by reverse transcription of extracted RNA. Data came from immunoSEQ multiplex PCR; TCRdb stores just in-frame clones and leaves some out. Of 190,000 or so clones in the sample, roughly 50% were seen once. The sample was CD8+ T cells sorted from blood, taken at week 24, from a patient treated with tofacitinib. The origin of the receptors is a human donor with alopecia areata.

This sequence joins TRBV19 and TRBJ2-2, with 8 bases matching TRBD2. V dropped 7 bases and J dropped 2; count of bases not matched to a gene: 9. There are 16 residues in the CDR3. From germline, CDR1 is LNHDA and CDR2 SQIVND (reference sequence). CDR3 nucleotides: TGTGCCAGTAATTCAGGACTAGCTGACAACACCGGGGAGCTGTTTTTT. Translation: CASNSGLADNTGELFF.

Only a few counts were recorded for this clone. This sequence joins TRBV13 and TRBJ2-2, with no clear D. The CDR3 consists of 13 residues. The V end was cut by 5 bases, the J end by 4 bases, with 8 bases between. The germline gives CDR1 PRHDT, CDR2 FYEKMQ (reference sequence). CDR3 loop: CASSLRTTGELFF. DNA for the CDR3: TGTGCCAGCAGCCTGAGAACCACCGGGGAGCTGTTTTTT.

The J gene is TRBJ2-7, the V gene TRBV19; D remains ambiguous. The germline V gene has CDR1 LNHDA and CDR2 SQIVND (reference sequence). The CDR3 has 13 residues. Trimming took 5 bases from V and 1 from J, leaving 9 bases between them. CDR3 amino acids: CASSETRSYEQYF. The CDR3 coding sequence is TGTGCCAGTAGTGAGACACGATCCTACGAGCAGTACTTC.

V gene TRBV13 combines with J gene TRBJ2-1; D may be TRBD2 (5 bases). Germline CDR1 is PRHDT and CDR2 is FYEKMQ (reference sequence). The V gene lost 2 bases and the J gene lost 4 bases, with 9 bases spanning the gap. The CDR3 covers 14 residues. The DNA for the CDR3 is TGTGCCAGCAGCTTACGCGGCGGGTACAATGAGCAGTTCTTC. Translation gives CASSLRGGYNEQFF. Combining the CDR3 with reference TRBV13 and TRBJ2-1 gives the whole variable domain AAGVIQSPRHLIKEKRETATLKCYPIPRHDTVYWYQQGPGQDPQFLISFYEKMQSDKGSIPDRFSAQQFSDYHSELNMSSLELGDSALYFCASSLRGGYNEQFFGPGTRLTVL.

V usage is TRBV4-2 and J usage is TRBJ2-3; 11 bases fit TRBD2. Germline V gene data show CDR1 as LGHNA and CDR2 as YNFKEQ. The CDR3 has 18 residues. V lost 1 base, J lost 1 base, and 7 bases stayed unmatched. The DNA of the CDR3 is TGTGCCAGCAGCCAAGCAAACCTAGCGGGGGGACGCACAGATACGCAGTATTTT. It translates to CASSQANLAGGRTDTQYF.

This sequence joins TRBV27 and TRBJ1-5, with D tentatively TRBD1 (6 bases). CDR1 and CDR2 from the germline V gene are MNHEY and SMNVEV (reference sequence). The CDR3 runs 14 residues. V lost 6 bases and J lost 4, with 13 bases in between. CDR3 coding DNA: TGTGCCAGCAGCCCCGGACAGAGTAATCAGCCCCAGCATTTT. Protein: CASSPGQSNQPQHF.

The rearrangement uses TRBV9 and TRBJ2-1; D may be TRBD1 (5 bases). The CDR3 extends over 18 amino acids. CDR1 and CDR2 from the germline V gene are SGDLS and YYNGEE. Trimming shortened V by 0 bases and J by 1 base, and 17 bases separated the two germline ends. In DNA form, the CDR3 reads TGTGCCAGCAGCGTAGCAGGGTTGAAGGCCGGATCCTACAATGAGCAGTTCTTC. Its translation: CASSVAGLKAGSYNEQFF.

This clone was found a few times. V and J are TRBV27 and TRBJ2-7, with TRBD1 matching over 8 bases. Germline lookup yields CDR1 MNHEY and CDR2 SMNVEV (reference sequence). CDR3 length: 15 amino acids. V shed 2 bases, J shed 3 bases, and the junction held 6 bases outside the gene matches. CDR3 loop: CASSLLGTGLYEQYF. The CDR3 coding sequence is TGTGCCAGCAGTTTACTGGGGACAGGACTCTACGAGCAGTACTTC.

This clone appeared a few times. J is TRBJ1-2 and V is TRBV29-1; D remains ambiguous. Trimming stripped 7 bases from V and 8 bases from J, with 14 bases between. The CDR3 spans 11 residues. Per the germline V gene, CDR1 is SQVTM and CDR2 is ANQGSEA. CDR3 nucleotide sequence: TGCAGCGGGAAAACAAGTAGCGGCTACACCTTC. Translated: CSGKTSSGYTF.

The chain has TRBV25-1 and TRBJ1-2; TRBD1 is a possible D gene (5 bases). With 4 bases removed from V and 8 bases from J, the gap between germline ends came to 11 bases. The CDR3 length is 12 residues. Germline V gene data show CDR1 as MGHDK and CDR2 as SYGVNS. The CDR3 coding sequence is TGTGCCAGCAGTGGGGCCCGGGGGGGCTACACCTTC. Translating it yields CASSGARGGYTF.

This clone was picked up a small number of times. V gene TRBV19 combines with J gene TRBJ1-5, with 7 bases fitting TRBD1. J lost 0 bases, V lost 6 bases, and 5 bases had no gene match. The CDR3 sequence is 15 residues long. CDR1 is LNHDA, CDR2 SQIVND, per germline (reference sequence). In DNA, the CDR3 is TGTGCCAGTAGCGGACAGGCCTATAGCAATCAGCCCCAGCATTTT. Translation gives CASSGQAYSNQPQHF.

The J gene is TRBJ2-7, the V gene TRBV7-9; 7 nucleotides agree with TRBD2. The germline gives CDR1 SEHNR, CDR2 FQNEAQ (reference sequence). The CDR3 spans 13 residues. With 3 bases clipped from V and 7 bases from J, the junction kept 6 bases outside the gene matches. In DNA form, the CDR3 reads TGTGCCAGCAGCTTGGCGGGGGAGGGGGAGCAGTACTTC. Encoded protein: CASSLAGEGEQYF.

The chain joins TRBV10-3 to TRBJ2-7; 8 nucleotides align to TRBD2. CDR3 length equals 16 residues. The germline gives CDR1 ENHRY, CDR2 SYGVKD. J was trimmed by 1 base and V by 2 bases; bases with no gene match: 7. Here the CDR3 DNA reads TGTGCCATCAGTGAGAGGGGGGGACTAGAATCCTACGAGCAGTACTTC. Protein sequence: CAISERGGLESYEQYF.

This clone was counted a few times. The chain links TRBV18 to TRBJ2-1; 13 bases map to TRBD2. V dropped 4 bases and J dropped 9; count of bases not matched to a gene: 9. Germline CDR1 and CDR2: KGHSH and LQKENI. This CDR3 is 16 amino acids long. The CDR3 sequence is CASSLSGTSGAVEQFF. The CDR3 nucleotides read TGTGCCAGCTCACTCTCCGGGACTAGCGGGGCGGTTGAGCAGTTCTTC.

The CDR3 bases are TGCAGTGCTCTCGGGGGCCACGAGCAGTACTTC. The encoded protein is CSALGGHEQYF. This rearrangement joins TRBV20-1 to TRBJ2-7, with D perhaps matching TRBD1 or TRBD2 (6 bases each). The CDR3 runs 11 residues. Germline-derived CDR1 and CDR2 are DFQATT and SNEGSKA (reference sequence). Deletions cut 5 bases from V and 5 bases from J, with 10 bases between.

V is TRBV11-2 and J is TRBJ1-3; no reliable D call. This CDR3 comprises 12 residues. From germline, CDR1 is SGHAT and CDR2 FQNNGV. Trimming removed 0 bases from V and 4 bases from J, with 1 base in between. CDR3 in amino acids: CASSLEGNTIYF. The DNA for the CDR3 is TGTGCCAGCAGCTTAGAAGGAAACACCATATATTTT.

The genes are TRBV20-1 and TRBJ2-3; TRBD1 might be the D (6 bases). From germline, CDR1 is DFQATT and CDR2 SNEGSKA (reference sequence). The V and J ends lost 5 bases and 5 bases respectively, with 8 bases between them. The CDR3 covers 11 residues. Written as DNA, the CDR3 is TGCAGTGCTCCAGGGGTAGATACGCAGTATTTT. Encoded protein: CSAPGVDTQYF.

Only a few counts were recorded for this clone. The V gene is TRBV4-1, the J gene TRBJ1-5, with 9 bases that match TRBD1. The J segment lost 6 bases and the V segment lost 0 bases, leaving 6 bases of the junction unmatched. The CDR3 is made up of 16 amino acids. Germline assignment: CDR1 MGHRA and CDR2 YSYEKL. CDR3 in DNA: TGCGCCAGCAGCCAAGAACAGGGGGCTCCGGGTCAGCCCCAGCATTTT. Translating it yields CASSQEQGAPGQPQHF.

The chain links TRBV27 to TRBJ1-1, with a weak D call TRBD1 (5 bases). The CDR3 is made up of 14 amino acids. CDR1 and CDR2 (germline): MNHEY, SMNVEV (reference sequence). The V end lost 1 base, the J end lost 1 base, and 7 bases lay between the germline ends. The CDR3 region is CASSLLRGNTEAFF. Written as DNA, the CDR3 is TGTGCCAGCAGTTTATTAAGGGGGAACACTGAAGCTTTCTTT.

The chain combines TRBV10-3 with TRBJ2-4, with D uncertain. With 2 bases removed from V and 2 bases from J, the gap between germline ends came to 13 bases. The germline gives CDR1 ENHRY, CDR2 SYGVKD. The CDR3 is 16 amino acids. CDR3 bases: TGTGCCATCAGTGAGCCTAACGGGTCCACCAAAAACATTCAGTACTTC. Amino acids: CAISEPNGSTKNIQYF.

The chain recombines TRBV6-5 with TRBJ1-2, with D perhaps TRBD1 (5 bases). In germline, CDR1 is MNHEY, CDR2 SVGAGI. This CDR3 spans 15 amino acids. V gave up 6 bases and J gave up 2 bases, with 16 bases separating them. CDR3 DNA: TGTGCCAGCAGCCCCGGTGTTTGGGGGAACTATGGCTACACCTTC. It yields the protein CASSPGVWGNYGYTF.

In nucleotides, the CDR3 is TGTGCCCGGGGGGAGAACACTGAAGCTTTCTTT. This translates into CARGENTEAFF. The chain carries TRBV30 and TRBJ1-1, with TRBD1 as a possible D gene (5 bases). Between the trimmed V and J ends, which lost 8 bases and 1 base, there was a span of 8 bases. The CDR3 has 11 amino acids. Looked up from germline, CDR1 is GTSNPN and CDR2 is SVGIG (reference sequence).

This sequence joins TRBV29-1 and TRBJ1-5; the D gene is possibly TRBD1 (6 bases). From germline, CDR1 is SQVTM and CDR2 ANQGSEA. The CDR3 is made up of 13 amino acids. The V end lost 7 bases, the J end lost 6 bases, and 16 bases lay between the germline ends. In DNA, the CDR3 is TGCAGCGCAAAAACAGGGTCCGGTCAGCCCCAGCATTTT. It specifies CSAKTGSGQPQHF.

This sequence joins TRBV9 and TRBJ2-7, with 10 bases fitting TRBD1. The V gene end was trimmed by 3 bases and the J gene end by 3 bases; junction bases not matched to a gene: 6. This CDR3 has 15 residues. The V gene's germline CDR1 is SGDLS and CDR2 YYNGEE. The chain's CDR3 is CASSEGTGVGYEQYF. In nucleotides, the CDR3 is TGTGCCAGCAGCGAGGGGACAGGGGTCGGCTACGAGCAGTACTTC.

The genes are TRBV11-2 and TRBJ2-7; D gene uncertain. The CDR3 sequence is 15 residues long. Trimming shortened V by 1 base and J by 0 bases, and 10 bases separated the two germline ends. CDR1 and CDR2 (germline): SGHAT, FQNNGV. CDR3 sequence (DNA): TGTGCCAGCAGCTTAGTTCACGGAAGCTCCTACGAGCAGTACTTC. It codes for CASSLVHGSSYEQYF.

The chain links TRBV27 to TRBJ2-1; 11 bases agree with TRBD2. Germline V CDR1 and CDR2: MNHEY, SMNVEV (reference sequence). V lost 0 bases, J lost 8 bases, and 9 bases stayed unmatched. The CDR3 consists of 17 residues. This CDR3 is CASSLSVAGGRFDEQFF. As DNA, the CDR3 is TGTGCCAGCAGTTTATCGGTAGCGGGGGGGCGGTTTGATGAGCAGTTCTTC.

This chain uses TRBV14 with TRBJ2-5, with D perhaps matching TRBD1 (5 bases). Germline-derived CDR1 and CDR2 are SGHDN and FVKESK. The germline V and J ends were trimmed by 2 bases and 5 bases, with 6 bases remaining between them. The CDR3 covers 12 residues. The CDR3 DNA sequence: TGTGCCAGCAGCCAACGACAGGAGACCCAGTACTTC. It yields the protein CASSQRQETQYF.

The DNA of the CDR3 is TGTGCCAGCAGTGAACCTAGCGGGGCACAAGAGACCCAGTACTTC. It yields the protein CASSEPSGAQETQYF. V usage is TRBV2 and J usage is TRBJ2-5; TRBD2 matches at 9 bases. CDR1 and CDR2 (germline): SNHLY, FYNNEI. This CDR3 is built from 15 residues. V was clipped by 2 bases and J by 2 bases; unmatched bases: 3.